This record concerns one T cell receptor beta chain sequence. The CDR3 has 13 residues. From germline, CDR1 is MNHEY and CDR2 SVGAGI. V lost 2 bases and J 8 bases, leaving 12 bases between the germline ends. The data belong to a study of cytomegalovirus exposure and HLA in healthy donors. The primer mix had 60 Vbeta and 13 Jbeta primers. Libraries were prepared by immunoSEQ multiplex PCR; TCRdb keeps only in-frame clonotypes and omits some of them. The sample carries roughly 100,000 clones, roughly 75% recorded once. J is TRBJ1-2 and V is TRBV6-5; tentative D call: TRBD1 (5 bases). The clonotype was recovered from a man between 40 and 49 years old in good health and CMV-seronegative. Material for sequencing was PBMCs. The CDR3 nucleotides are TGTGCCAGCAGTTACGGGGGGATTCGGGGCTACACCTTC. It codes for CASSYGGIRGYTF.